One T cell receptor beta chain is described in this entry. As yet, its antigen is unknown. A much larger clonotype is one base distant, so this may be a read error. Unique molecular identifiers were incorporated during preparation of the TCRbeta library. One entry per CDR3 protein, called by TCRdb with MiXCR from the PCR reads. The sample shows fewer than 550,000 distinct CDR3 sequences, 10% to 13% of them seen only once. This sample was taken from a study of T-cell reconstitution after alpha-beta-depleted transplantation in children. Study-wide results and caveats: Some patients' high day-60 TCRbeta diversity was traced to surviving recipient T cells and thymic progenitors. Newly produced T cells mostly accounted for T-cell counts and diversity one year post-transplant. In patients about two months after transplant, alpha-beta T cells reportedly arose from several hundred expanded graft clones.

From germline, CDR1 is DFQATT and CDR2 SNEGSKA (reference sequence). CDR3 size: 13 residues. The chain uses TRBV20-1 and TRBJ1-1, with TRBD1 identical over 8 bases. The sample here was PBMCs, taken before TCRalphabeta/CD19-depleted stem cell transplant. The TCR originated in a child aged 2 to 9 with inherited bone marrow failure, due to receive a stem cell transplant. CDR3 sequence reads: CSASWTGRPDAFF. Written as DNA, the CDR3 is TGCAGTGCTAGCTGGACAGGGAGGCCTGACGCTTTCTTT.